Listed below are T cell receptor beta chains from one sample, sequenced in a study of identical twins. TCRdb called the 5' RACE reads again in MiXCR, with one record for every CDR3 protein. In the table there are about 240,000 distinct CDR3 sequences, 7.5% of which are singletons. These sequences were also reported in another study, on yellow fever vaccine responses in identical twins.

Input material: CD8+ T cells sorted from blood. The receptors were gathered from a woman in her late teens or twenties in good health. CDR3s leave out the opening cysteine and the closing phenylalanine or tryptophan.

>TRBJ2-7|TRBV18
ASSPFTPTGGRHYEQY
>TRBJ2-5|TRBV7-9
ASSLKGETQY
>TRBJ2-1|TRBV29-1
SVGDANKRHEQF
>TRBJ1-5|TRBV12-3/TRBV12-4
ASSLGGPNNQPQH
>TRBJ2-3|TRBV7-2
ASCRFSTDTQY
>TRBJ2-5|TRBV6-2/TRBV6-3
ASSPGTGHQETQY
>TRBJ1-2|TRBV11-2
ASSGRGVAYGYT
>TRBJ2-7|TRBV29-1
STWTGYEQY
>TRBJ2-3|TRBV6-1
ASRTTRGITDTQY
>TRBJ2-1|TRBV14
ASSPRTSSYNEQF
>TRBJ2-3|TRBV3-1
ASSPFLAGGTDTQY
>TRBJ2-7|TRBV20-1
SARVPGSYEQY
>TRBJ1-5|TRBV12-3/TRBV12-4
ASSQGWGNQPQH
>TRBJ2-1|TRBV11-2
ASSSGGDIYNEQF
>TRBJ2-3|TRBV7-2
AIHGQAMGDTQY
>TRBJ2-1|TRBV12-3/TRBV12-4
ASSLRGYEQF
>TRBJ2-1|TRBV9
ASGGTSPLREQF
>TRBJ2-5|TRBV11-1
ASTRIRGQGAFDQETQY
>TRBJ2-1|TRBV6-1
ASSEYGGQGYNEQF
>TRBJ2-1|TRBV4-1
ASSSRTGFF
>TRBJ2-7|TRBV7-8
ASSSPSYEQY
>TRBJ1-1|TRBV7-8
ASSLETGGTEAF
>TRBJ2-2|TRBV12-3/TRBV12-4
TCSLRNRGLAGTGELF
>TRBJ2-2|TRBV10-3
AISALAGGNTGELF
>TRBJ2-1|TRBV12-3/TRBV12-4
ASSLAGGGSNEQF
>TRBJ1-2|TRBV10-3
AISPTGTTNYGYT
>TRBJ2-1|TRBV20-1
SAFDGGSSYNEQF
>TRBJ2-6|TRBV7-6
ASSFDRVANVLT
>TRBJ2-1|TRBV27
ASSLYGGSLVYNEQF
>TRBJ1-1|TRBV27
ASSLTGGNGAF
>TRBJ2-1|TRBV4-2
ASSQALTDPYNEQF
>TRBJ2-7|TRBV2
ASNVLAGGSYEQY
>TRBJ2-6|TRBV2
ASRETGLARGANVLT
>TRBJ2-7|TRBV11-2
ASSSPGTSLNEQY
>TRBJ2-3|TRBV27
ASGTGTLPQDTQY
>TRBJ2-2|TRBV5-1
ASSKTSGRFNTGELF
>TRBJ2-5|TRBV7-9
ASGGTQETQY
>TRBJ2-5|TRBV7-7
ASSFRTGGKETQY
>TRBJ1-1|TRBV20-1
SARVDRKAF
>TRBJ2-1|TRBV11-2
ASSPGQGFMNEQF
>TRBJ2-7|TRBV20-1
SASLAGEEQY
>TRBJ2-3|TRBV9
ASSVEEGQVTDTQY
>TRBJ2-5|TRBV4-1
ASSQSLAGMAETQY
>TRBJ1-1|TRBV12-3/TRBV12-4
ASGEGWTEAF